This T cell receptor beta chain appears in the sequencing data of a study of T cell changes during pregnancy in multiple sclerosis. The CDR3 has 14 amino acids. The V gene's germline CDR1 is SGHTA and CDR2 FQGTGA. Trimming took off 2 bases at V and 10 bases at J, with 12 bases between the two ends. TCRdb keeps only in-frame clones here, not all; method: immunoSEQ multiplex PCR. The sample yields about 100,000 clones, around 93% seen once. The receptor was isolated from a female donor with multiple sclerosis, enrolled in a pregnancy study. Sample: peripheral blood, taken after pregnancy. V and J are TRBV7-3 and TRBJ1-6; no definite D call. The CDR3 nucleotides read TGTGCCAGCAGCTTAGACTCGAGGAGCTCACCCCTCCACTTT. It codes for CASSLDSRSSPLHF.